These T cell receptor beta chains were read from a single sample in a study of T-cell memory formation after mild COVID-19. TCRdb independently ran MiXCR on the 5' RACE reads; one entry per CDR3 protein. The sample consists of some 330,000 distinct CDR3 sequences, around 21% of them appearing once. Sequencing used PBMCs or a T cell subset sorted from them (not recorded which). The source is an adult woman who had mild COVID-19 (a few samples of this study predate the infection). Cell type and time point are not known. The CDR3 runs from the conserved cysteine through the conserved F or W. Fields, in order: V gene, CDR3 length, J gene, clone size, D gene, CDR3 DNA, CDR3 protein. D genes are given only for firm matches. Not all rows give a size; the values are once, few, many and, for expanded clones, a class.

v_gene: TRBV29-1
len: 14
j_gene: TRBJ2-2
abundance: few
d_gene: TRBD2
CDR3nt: TGCAGCGTTGGGCAGGGAGGGTCTACCGGGGAGCTGTTTTTT
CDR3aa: CSVGQGGSTGELFF

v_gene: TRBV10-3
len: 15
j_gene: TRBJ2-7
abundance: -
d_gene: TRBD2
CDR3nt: TGTGCCATCAGTGAAGTAGCGGGGAGCTCCTACGAGCAGTACTTC
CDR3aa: CAISEVAGSSYEQYF

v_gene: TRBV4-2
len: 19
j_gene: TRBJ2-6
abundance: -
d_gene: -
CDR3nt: TGTGCCAGCAGCCAAGATTACGGCGCCCGCGCGGCTGGGGCCAACGTCCTGACTTTC
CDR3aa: CASSQDYGARAAGANVLTF

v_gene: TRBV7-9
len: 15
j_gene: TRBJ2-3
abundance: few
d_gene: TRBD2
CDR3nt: TGTGCCAGCAGCGGGGAGCGGGGATCAGCAGATACGCAGTATTTT
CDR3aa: CASSGERGSADTQYF

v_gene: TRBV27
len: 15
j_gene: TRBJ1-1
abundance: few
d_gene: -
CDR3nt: TGTGCCAGCAGCTTAACGACAGTGCTGAACACTGAAGCTTTCTTT
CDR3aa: CASSLTTVLNTEAFF

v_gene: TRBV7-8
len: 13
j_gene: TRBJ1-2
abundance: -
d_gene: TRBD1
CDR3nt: TGTGCCAGCAGCTTCCGACAGGGGCACGGCTATACCTTC
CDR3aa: CASSFRQGHGYTF

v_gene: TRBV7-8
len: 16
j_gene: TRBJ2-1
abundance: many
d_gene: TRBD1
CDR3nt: TGTGCCAGCAGCTTGACATCGGGACAGATATACAATGAGCAGTTCTTC
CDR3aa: CASSLTSGQIYNEQFF

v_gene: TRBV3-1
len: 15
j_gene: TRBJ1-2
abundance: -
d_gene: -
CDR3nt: TGTGCCAGCAGCCAAGATGGGGGATGGGGCTATGGCTACACCTTC
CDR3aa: CASSQDGGWGYGYTF

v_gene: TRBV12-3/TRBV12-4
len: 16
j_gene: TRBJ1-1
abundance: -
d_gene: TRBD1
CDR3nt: TGTGCCAGCAGTCCACCCCCCGGGACAGGGGACACTGAAGCTTTCTTT
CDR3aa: CASSPPPGTGDTEAFF

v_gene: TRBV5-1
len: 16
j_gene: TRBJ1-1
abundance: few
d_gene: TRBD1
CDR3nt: TGCGCCAGCAGCCCGACAGGGAGCCTCGCGGGCACTGAAGCTTTCTTT
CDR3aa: CASSPTGSLAGTEAFF

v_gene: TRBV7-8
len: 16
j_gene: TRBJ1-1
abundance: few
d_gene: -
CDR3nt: TGTGCCAGCAGCTTAGCGCTTTGGCGGGGGGGGACTGAAGCTTTCTTT
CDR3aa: CASSLALWRGGTEAFF

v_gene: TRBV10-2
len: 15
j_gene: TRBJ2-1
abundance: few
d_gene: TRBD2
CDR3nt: TGCGCCAGCAGTGGGGCGGGAGGGCCAGGTAATGAGCAGTTCTTC
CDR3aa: CASSGAGGPGNEQFF

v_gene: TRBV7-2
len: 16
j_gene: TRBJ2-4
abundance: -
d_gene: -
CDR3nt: TGTGCCAGCAGGCCTACCTGGCGGAAAGCGAAAAACATTCAGTACTTC
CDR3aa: CASRPTWRKAKNIQYF

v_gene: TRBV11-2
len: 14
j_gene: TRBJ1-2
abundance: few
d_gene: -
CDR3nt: TGTGCCAGCAGACCAAACCGTGTTGACTATGGCTACACCTTC
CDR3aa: CASRPNRVDYGYTF

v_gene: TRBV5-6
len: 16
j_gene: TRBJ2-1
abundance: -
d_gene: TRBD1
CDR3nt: TGTGCCAGCAGCCGATCGGGACAGGGGAATTACAATGAGCAGTTCTTC
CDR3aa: CASSRSGQGNYNEQFF

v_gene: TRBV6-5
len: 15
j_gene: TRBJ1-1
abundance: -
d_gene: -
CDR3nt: TGTGCCAGCAGTTACGCCCCCTTCATGAACACTGAAGCTTTCTTT
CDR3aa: CASSYAPFMNTEAFF

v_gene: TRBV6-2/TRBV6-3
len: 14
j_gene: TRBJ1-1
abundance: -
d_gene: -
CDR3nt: TGTGCCAGCTCCCCGGGGGGAACGAACACTGAAGCTTTCTTT
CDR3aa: CASSPGGTNTEAFF

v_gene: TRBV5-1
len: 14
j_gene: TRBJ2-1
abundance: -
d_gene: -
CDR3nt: TGCGCCAGCAGCCCGTTCGGGAAGAACAATGAGCAGTTCTTC
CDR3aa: CASSPFGKNNEQFF

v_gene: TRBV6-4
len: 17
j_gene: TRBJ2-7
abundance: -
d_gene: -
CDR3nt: TGTGCCAGCACACCAAGGCCCCCAGGGCCGGGCTCCTACGAGCAGTACTTC
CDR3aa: CASTPRPPGPGSYEQYF

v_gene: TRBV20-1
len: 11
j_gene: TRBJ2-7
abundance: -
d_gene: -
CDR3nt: TGCAGTGCTAGACGCCGACTCGAGCAGTACTTC
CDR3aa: CSARRRLEQYF